Listed below are T cell receptor beta chains from one sample, sequenced in a study of post-analysis software for immune sequencing data. Via MiXCR, TCRdb re-called the PCR reads, giving one row per CDR3 protein. The sample lists about 760,000 distinct CDR3 sequences; about 27% were seen once. Material: blood. The receptor set was obtained from a girl aged 10 to 17 with multiple sclerosis. CDR3s include the opening cysteine and the closing phenylalanine or tryptophan. Each record gives: J gene, D gene, clone size, V gene, CDR3 protein, CDR3 DNA. D genes are given only for firm matches. Clone size, where shown, is once, few, many, or a class for clones that have expanded.

TRBJ2-1 TRBD2 NA TRBV6-6 CASRRLAGGTGANEQFF TGTGCCAGCAGGAGACTAGCGGGGGGGACAGGGGCCAATGAGCAGTTCTTC
TRBJ2-7 TRBD2 NA TRBV10-3 CAIRLAGEVSYEQYF TGTGCCATCAGGCTAGCGGGAGAGGTCTCCTACGAGCAGTACTTC
TRBJ2-7 NA NA TRBV13 CASSFRPYEQYF TGTGCCAGCAGCTTCCGGCCCTACGAGCAGTACTTC
TRBJ2-1 TRBD2 NA TRBV20-1 CSALRDGRRNEQFF TGCAGTGCCCTGAGGGACGGGAGGAGGAATGAGCAGTTCTTC
TRBJ1-3 NA once TRBV10-3 CAITDPAGDRGNTIYF TGTGCCATCACCGACCCGGCAGGGGACCGCGGAAACACCATATATTTT
TRBJ1-6 TRBD1 NA TRBV15 CATSRGTGVNSPLHF TGTGCCACCAGCAGGGGGACAGGGGTTAATTCACCCCTCCACTTT
TRBJ2-7 TRBD2 few TRBV7-8 CASSPRTSGEQYF TGTGCCAGCAGCCCACGGACTAGCGGGGAGCAGTACTTC
TRBJ2-5 NA few TRBV9 CASSSRSRGEETQYF TGTGCCAGCAGCTCCAGAAGTAGGGGAGAGGAGACCCAGTACTTC
TRBJ2-7 TRBD1 few TRBV9 CASSVRSGTATYEQYF TGTGCCAGCAGCGTACGTTCCGGGACAGCGACCTACGAGCAGTACTTC
TRBJ1-1 TRBD1 few TRBV5-1 CASSWGGTGANTEAFF TGCGCCAGCAGCTGGGGGGGGACAGGGGCCAACACTGAAGCTTTCTTT
TRBJ2-5 TRBD2 NA TRBV7-2 CASSFPSGGVEETQYF TGTGCCAGCAGCTTTCCGAGCGGGGGGGTGGAAGAGACCCAGTACTTC
TRBJ1-6 NA many TRBV15 CATCRSTHNSPLHF TGTGCCACCTGCCGGAGCACACATAATTCACCCCTCCACTTT
TRBJ2-3 TRBD2 NA TRBV10-3 CAISGTSGITDTQYF TGTGCCATCAGTGGGACTAGCGGGATCACAGATACGCAGTATTTT
TRBJ2-1 NA NA TRBV5-1 CASSLGRGKGRGDEQFF TGCGCCAGCAGCTTGGGGCGCGGGAAGGGAAGGGGCGATGAGCAGTTCTTC
TRBJ2-4 TRBD2 NA TRBV7-8 CASSKGLAGAGRNIQYF TGTGCCAGCAGCAAGGGACTAGCGGGGGCCGGCAGAAACATTCAGTACTTC
TRBJ2-7 TRBD2 few TRBV6-2/TRBV6-3 CASSYPGTTSYEQYF TGTGCCAGCAGTTATCCCGGGACTACCTCCTACGAGCAGTACTTC